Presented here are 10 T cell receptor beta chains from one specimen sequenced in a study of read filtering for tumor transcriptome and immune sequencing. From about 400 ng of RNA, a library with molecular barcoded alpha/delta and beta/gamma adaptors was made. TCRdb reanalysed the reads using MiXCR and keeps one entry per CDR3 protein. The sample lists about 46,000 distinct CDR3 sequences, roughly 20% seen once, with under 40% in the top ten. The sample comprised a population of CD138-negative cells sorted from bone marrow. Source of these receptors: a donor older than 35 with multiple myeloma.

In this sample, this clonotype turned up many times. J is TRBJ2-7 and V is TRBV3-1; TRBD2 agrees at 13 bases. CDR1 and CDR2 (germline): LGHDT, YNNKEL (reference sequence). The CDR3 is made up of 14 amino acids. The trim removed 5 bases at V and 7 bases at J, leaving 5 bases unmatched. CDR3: CASSGLAGVHEQYF. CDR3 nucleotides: TGTGCCAGCAGCGGACTAGCGGGAGTACATGAGCAGTACTTC.

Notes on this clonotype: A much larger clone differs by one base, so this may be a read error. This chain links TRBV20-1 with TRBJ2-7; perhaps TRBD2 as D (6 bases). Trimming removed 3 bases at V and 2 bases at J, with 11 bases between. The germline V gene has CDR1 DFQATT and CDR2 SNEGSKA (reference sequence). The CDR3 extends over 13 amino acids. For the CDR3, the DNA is TGCAGTGCTAGTAGCAGGAGGGCCTACGAGCAGTACTTC. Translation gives CSASSRRAYEQYF.

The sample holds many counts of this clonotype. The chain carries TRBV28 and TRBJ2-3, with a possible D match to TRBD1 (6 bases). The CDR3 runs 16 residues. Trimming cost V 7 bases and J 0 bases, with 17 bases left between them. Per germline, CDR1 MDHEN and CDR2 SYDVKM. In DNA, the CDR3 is TGTGCCAGCATCAAATCGGGCAGGGGTAGCACAGATACGCAGTATTTT. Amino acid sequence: CASIKSGRGSTDTQYF.

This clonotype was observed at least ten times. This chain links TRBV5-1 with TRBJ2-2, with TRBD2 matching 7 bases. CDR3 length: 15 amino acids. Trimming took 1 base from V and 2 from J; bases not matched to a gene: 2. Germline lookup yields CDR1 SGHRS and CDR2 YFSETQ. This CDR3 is CASSLPSGNTGELFF. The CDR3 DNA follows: TGCGCCAGCAGCTTGCCTAGCGGTAACACCGGGGAGCTGTTTTTT.

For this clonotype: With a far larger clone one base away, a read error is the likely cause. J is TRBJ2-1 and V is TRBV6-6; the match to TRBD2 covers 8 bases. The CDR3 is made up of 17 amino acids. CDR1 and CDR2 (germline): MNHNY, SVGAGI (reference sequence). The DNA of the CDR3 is TGTGCCAGCGGTTACTCTCCGGGAGGGCCTGGTGGGAATGAGCAGTTCTTC. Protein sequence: CASGYSPGGPGGNEQFF.

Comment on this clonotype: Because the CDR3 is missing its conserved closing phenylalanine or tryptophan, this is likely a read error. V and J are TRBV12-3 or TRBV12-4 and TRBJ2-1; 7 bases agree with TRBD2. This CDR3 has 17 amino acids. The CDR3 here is CASSAGRERGTYNGQFS. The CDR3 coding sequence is TGTGCCAGCAGTGCCGGGAGAGAGCGGGGCACCTACAATGGGCAGTTCTCC.

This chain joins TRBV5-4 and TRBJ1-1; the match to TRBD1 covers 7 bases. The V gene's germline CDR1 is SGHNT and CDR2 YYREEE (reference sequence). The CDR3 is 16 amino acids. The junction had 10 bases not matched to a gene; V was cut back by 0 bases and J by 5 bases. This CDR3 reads CASSLALTGQRTEAFF. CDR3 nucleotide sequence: TGTGCCAGCAGCTTGGCGCTGACAGGGCAGCGGACTGAAGCTTTCTTT.

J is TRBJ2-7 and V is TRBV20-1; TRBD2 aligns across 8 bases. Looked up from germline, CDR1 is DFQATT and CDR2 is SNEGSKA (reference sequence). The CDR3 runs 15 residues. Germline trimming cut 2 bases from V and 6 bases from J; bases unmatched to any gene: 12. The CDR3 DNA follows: TGCAGTGCTAGATTCAAGGAGGACCTAGCGGGCGAGCAGTACTTC. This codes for CSARFKEDLAGEQYF.

The CDR3 nucleotides are TGTGCCAGCAGTTGGACTAGCGGGAGCCCAGATACGCAGTATTTT. The encoded protein is CASSWTSGSPDTQYF. The rearrangement links TRBV2 to TRBJ2-3; 13 bases are a match to TRBD2. J was trimmed by 4 bases and V by 5 bases; bases with no gene match: 3. This CDR3 comprises 15 residues. The germline V gene encodes CDR1 SNHLY and CDR2 FYNNEI.

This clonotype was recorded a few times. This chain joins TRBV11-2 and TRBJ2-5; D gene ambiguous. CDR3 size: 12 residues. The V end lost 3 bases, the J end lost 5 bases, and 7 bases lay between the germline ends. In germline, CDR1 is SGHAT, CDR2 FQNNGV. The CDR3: CASSLDLETQYF. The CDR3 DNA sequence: TGTGCCAGCAGCTTGGATTTGGAGACCCAGTACTTC.